These 11 T cell receptor beta chains were sequenced from one sample in a study of blood T cells in healthy people across ages. A second PCR, run for roughly 7 to 11 cycles, used a sample-barcoded 5' primer plus a J-beta primer mix. TCRdb independently ran MiXCR on the 5' RACE reads; one entry per CDR3 protein. Among around 750,000 distinct CDR3 sequences listed, 50% to 65% were seen once. Sequenced: blood. Source of these receptors: an elderly man in good health.

The gene calls are TRBV12-3 or TRBV12-4 and TRBJ2-3; D possibly corresponds to TRBD2 (6 bases). Trimming cost V 3 bases and J 4 bases, with 17 bases left between them. This CDR3 is 16 amino acids long. The DNA of the CDR3 is TGTGCCAGCAGTTTGTCGACCGGGGGATTTGCAGATACGCAGTATTTT. This codes for CASSLSTGGFADTQYF.

V is TRBV20-1 and J is TRBJ2-3; a weak D match, TRBD1 (5 bases). Looked up from germline, CDR1 is DFQATT and CDR2 is SNEGSKA (reference sequence). V was pared by 0 bases and J by 14 bases, with 27 bases between. The CDR3 extends over 16 amino acids. The CDR3 protein is CSARDIDSSGKRDAYF. The CDR3 DNA sequence: TGCAGTGCTAGAGATATCGACTCCTCAGGGAAGAGAGACGCGTATTTT.

This clonotype was seen a few times. This chain joins TRBV12-3 or TRBV12-4 and TRBJ1-5; D is unresolved. CDR3 length: 14 residues. Trimming took 3 bases from V and 0 from J, leaving 6 bases between them. The CDR3 nucleotides read TGTGCCAGCAGTTTGACTGTTAGCAATCAGCCCCAGCATTTT. It yields the protein CASSLTVSNQPQHF.

In this sample, this clonotype turned up a few times. The V call is TRBV14, the J call TRBJ2-4; D could derive from TRBD1 or TRBD2 (5 bases each). V shed 0 bases and J shed 3 bases, with 12 bases lying between them. CDR3 length: 16 amino acids. The germline V gene has CDR1 SGHDN and CDR2 FVKESK. CDR3 amino acids: CASSQEAGTGKNIQYF. In DNA, the CDR3 is TGTGCCAGCAGCCAAGAGGCAGGGACGGGCAAAAACATTCAGTACTTC.

This clonotype was seen more than once but under ten times. The V and J genes are TRBV9 and TRBJ2-7, with D possibly called TRBD1 or TRBD2 (5 bases each). The CDR3 spans 16 residues. Germline lookup yields CDR1 SGDLS and CDR2 YYNGEE. Trimming pared 3 bases from V and 4 bases from J, leaving 20 bases between. CDR3 in amino acids: CASSAPTPGRPYEQYF. For the CDR3, the DNA is TGTGCCAGCAGCGCCCCGACCCCGGGACGACCATACGAGCAGTACTTC.

This clonotype has a handful of counts. The chain carries TRBV20-1 and TRBJ2-4; D gene unclear. Near its end, the DNA agrees better with TRBJ2-7, so the J call may be wrong. Germline V lookup: CDR1 DFQATT, CDR2 SNEGSKA (reference sequence). The length of the CDR3 is 13 residues. DNA for the CDR3: TGCAGTGCTAGAATTGGCCCAAGCCACGAGCAGTACTTC. Its translation is CSARIGPSHEQYF.

V gene TRBV25-1 combines with J gene TRBJ2-2; maybe TRBD1 (5 bases). This CDR3 has 15 amino acids. Per the germline V gene, CDR1 is MGHDK and CDR2 is SYGVNS. With 3 bases removed from V and 1 base from J, the gap between germline ends came to 9 bases. CDR3 DNA sequence: TGTGCCAGCAGTGAGAGACAGCTGAACACCGGGGAGCTGTTTTTT. This translates into CASSERQLNTGELFF. Full variable domain (missing parts from reference TRBV25-1 and TRBJ2-2): EADIYQTPRYLVIGTGKKITLECSQTMGHDKMYWYQQDPGMELHLIHYSYGVNSTEKGDLSSESTVSRIRTEHFPLTLESARPSHTSQYLCASSERQLNTGELFFGEGSRLTVL.

The chain is built from TRBV6-5 and TRBJ2-1; possibly TRBD2 for D (5 bases). V was clipped by 10 bases and J by 0 bases, with 19 bases between them. CDR1 MNHEY and CDR2 SVGAGI come from the germline V gene. The CDR3 has 16 amino acids. The CDR3, as DNA: TGTGCCACCCGGACGGACCCGGGAAGCTCCTACAATGAGCAGTTCTTC. Protein product: CATRTDPGSSYNEQFF.

This chain joins TRBV10-2 and TRBJ2-7; no clear D. Between the trimmed V and J ends, which lost 4 bases and 2 bases, there was a span of 9 bases. Germline CDR1 reads WSHSY; CDR2 reads SAAADI. CDR3 length: 13 amino acids. This CDR3 reads CASSGSVTYEQYF. The CDR3 DNA sequence: TGCGCCAGCAGTGGCTCGGTAACCTACGAGCAGTACTTC.

The CDR3 loop reads CASSLETRDNEQFF. In DNA form, the CDR3 reads TGTGCCAGCAGCCTAGAAACCAGGGACAATGAGCAGTTCTTC. The chain employs TRBV7-9 and TRBJ2-1; a weak D match, TRBD1 (5 bases). Per the germline V gene, CDR1 is SEHNR and CDR2 is FQNEAQ (reference sequence). The ends were cut back, 5 bases at V and 5 bases at J, with 13 bases in the middle. This CDR3 has 14 residues.

V gene TRBV24-1 combines with J gene TRBJ2-1; maybe TRBD2 (7 bases). V was cut by 5 bases and J by 3 bases, with 25 bases left in between. This CDR3 has 19 residues. The germline CDR1 and CDR2 sequences are KGHDR and SFDVKD. CDR3 sequence (DNA): TGTGCCACCAGTGCCTTACCAAGGGGGGGGGCAGGATACTACAATGAGCAGTTCTTC. Its protein is CATSALPRGGAGYYNEQFF.